This TCR beta chain was sequenced for a study of regulatory T cells in long-lasting Graves disease. CDR1 is DFQATT and CDR2 is SNEGSKA in the germline V gene (reference sequence). The length of the CDR3 is 15 residues. Trimming took 4 bases from V and 2 from J, leaving 17 bases between them. This clonotype was observed at least ten times. Indicated time point: newly diagnosed GD, antithyroid drugs for less than 3 months. The TCR library used RNA extracted from PBMCs. Library construction for TCR beta used iRepertoire HTBI primers and Arm-PCR of CDR3 regions. From the multiplex PCR reads, TCRdb called clonotypes with MiXCR, one entry per CDR3 protein. The sample lists 380,000 or so distinct CDR3 sequences, around 15% occurring once. Separately, the same data were catalogued under a study of T cells in Graves' hyperthyroidism and ophthalmopathy.

Here the sequenced sample was peripheral blood mononuclear cells (PBMCs), taken at new diagnosis, from a patient treated with antithyroid drugs. This receptor was obtained from a woman between 18 and 30 years old with Graves disease. The chain has TRBV20-1 and TRBJ2-5; possible D gene TRBD2, 5 bases. CDR3 residues: CSANPLVTGQETQYF. The CDR3 DNA is TGCAGTGCTAACCCACTGGTCACGGGACAAGAGACCCAGTACTTC.